Included here is one TCR beta chain sequence, with context. Its cognate antigen is unknown. Sequencing was performed with immunoSEQ multiplex PCR; in TCRdb, only in-frame clones are kept and a portion is missing. Altogether some 10,000 clones are present, around 80% being singletons, with the ten largest covering roughly 5.2%. This sample is part of a study of T cells after posttransplantation cyclophosphamide. Overall study findings and caveats: TRB overlap between skin or GI tissue T cells and blood was limited. Donor-recipient repertoire similarity was low at 1-2 months, rising over year one. After PTCy, TRB diversity resembled that of CNI/methotrexate controls.

Trimming stripped 1 base from V and 11 bases from J, with 23 bases between. The CDR3 is made up of 16 amino acids. Germline CDR1 LGHNA, CDR2 YNFKEQ. Treatment was busulfan-fludarabine conditioning, a marrow graft, and cyclophosphamide on days +3 and +4. Specimen: PBMCs, collected after allogeneic stem cell transplant with posttransplant cyclophosphamide. The chain is built from TRBV4-2 and TRBJ1-1, with a possible D match to TRBD1 (5 bases). The sequence came from a female patient aged 50-65 years who received an allogeneic stem cell transplant from a related donor, was CMV-positive, and had no GVHD. The graft donor may have given rise to some T cells. DNA for the CDR3: TGTGCCAGCAGCCAAGCAAGTCGCAGGGCCCTAGGTTCGGCTTTCTTT. Translating it yields CASSQASRRALGSAFF.